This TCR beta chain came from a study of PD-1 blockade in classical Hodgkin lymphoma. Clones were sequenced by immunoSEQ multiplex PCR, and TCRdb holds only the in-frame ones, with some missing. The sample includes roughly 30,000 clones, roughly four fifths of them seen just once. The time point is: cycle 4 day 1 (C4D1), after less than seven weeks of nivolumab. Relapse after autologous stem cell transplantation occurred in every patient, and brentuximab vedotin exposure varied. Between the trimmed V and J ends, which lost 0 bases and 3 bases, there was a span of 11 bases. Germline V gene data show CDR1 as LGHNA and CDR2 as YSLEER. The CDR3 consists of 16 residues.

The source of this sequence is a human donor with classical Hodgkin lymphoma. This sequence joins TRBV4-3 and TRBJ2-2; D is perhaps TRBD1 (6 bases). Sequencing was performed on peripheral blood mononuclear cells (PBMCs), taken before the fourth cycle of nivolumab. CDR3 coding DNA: TGCGCCAGCAGCCAAGACTGGGGGCGCGACACCGGGGAGCTGTTTTTT. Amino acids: CASSQDWGRDTGELFF.